This TCR beta chain was sequenced for a study of long-term antiretroviral therapy in people with HIV. This clone was seen only once. The ends were cut back, 7 bases at V and 3 bases at J, with 12 bases in the middle. Germline loops: CDR1 WNHNN, CDR2 SYGVQD (reference sequence). This CDR3 contains 13 residues. At survey level, the immunoSEQ assay was run in its v3.0 version. TCRdb's table, derived via immunoSEQ multiplex PCR, lists solely in-frame clones and lacks some. The table shows 24,000 or so clones, with over 90% occurring only once. The clonotype comes from a middle-aged woman with HIV. The chain joins TRBV10-1 to TRBJ1-1; the D is unclear. This specimen consisted of unsorted PBMCs, obtained 7.6 years after starting antiretroviral therapy. CDR3 bases: TGCGCCAGCACTAAGGAAGGGTACACTGAAGCTTTCTTT. As protein: CASTKEGYTEAFF.